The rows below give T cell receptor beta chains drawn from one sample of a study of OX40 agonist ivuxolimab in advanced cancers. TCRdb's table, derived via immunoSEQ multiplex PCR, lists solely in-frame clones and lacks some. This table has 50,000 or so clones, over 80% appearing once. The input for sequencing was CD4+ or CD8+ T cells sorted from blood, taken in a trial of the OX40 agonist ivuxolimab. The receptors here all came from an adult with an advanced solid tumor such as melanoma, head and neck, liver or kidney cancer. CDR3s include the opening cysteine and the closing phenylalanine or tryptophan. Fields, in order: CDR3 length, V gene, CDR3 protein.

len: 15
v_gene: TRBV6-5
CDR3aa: CASRGGAGPKNIQYF

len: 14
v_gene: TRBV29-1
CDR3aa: CSVVGVAGDPAQFF

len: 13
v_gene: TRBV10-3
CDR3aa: CAISEAALYEQYF

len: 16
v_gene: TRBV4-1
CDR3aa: CASSRQLLGRDNEQFF

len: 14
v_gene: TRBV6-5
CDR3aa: CASSMTSGRGEQFF

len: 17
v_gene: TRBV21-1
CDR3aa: CASSKVAILSSYNEQFF

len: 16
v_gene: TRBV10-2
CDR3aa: CASSEGGLPPGDTQYF

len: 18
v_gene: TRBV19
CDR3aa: CASTLTRTSGRATGELFF

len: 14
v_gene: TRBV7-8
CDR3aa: CASSLGSSGNTIYF

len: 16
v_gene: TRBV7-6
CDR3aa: CASSIGQGWHTDTQYF

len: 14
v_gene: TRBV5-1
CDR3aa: CASSAEGRSETQYF

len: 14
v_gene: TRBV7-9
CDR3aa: CASSQNSGYTEAFF

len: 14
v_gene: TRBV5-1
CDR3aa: CASSLYSGETEAFF

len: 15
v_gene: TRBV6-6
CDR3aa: CASSSAEDLVETQYF

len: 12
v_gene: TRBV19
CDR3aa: CASNWQDGELFF

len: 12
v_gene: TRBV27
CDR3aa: CASRWQEGGYTF

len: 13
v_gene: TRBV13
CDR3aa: CASSLRFYNEQFF

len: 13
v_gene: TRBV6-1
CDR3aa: CASSATTPDTQYF

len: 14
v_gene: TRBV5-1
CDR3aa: CASSQDRGDYGYTF

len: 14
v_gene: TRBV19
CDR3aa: CASSGVLGGGKLFF

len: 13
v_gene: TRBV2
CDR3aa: CASSEGTYQPQHF

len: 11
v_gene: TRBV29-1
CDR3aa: CSVMDSNIQYF

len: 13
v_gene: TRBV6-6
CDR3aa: CASRDYSNQPQHF

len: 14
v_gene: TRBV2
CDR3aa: CASHLRTVNTEAFF

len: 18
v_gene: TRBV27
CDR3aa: CASSPPTGAFSPTGELFF

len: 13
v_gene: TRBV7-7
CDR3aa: CATKTGSTGELFF

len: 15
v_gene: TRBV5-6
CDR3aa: CASSLVGDSNQPQHF

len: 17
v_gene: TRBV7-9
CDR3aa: CASSPRRTSGGYNEQFF

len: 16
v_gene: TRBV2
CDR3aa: CASSESDRVNKNIQYF

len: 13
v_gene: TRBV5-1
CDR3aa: CASSLLGTDTQYF

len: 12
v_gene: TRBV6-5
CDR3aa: CAGGGATGELFF

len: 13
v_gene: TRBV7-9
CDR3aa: CASSFMGSHEQYF

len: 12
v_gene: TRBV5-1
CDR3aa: CASSLQSETQYF

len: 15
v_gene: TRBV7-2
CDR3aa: CASSSSAPRPYEQYF

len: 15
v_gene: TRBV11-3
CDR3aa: CASSLLASGSGELFF

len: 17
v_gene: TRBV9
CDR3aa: CASSVVEAEAGANVLTF

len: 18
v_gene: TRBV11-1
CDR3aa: CASSLSLGQGTIPYEQYF